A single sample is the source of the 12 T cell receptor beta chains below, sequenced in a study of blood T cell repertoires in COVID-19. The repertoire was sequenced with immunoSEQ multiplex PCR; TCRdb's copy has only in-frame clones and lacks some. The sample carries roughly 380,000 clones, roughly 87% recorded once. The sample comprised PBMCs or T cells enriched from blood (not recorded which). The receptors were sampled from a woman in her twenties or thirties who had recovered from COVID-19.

CDR3 bases: TGTGCCATCAGTCCGCAGTCTAGCGGGGAACCAGAGACCCAGTACTTC. It specifies CAISPQSSGEPETQYF. This rearrangement joins TRBV10-3 to TRBJ2-5; TRBD2 matches at 9 bases. V lost 5 bases to trimming and J lost 4 bases; unmatched junction nucleotides: 11. Germline CDR1 ENHRY, CDR2 SYGVKD. The CDR3 is made up of 16 amino acids.

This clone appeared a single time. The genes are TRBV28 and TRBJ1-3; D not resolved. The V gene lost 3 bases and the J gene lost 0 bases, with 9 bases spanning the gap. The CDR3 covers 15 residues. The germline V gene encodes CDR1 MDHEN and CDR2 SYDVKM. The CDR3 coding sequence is TGTGCCAGCAGTTTCACTAGGGTCTCTGGAAACACCATATATTTT. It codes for CASSFTRVSGNTIYF.

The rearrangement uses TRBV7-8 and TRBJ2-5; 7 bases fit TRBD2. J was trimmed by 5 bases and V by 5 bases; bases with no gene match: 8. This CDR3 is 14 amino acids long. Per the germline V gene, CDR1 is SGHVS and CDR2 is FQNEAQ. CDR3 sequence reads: CASSQSGVLETQYF. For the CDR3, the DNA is TGTGCCAGCAGCCAAAGCGGGGTCCTGGAGACCCAGTACTTC.

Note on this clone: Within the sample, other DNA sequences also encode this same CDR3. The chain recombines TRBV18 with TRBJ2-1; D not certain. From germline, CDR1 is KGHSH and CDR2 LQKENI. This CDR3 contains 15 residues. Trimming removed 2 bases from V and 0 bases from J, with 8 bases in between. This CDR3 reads CASSPGTGSYNEQFF. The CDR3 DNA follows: TGTGCCAGCTCACCAGGTACGGGCTCCTACAATGAGCAGTTCTTC. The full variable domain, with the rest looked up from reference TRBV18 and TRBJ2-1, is NAGVMQNPRHLVRRRGQEARLRCSPMKGHSHVYWYRQLPEEGLKFMVYLQKENIIDESGMPKERFSAEFPKEGPSILRIQQVVRGDSAAYFCASSPGTGSYNEQFFGPGTRLTVL.

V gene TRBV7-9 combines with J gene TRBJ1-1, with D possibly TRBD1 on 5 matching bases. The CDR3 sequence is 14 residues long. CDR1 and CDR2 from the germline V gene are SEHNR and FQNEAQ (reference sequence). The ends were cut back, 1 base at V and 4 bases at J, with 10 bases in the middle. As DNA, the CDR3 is TGTGCCAGCAGCTTAGTGCAGGGTGCCACTGAAGCTTTCTTT. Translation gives CASSLVQGATEAFF.

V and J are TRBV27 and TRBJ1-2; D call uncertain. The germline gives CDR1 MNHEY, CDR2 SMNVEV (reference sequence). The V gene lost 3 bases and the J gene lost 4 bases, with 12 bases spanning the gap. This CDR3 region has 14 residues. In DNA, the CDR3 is TGTGCCAGCAGTTTGCGGCGGCAGCTCTATGGCTACACCTTC. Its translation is CASSLRRQLYGYTF.

The CDR3, as DNA: TGTGCCAGCAGCTTAGGGAGGGAGCGTGGCTACACCTTC. The encoded protein is CASSLGRERGYTF. This rearrangement joins TRBV7-9 to TRBJ1-2; D call uncertain. Germline loops: CDR1 SEHNR, CDR2 FQNEAQ (reference sequence). This CDR3 has 13 residues. V lost 1 base to trimming and J lost 7 bases, with 10 bases between them.

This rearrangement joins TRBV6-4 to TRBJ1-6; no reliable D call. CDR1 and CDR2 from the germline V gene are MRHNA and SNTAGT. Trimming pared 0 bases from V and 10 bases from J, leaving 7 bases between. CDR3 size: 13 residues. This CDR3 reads CASSDSRGSPLHF. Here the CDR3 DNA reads TGTGCCAGCAGTGACTCTCGGGGATCACCCCTCCACTTT.

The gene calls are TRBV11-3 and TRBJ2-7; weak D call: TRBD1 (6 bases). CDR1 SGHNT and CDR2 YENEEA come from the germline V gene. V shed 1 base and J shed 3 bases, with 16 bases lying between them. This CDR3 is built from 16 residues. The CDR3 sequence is CASSLGQGRTIYEQYF. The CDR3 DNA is TGTGCCAGCAGCTTAGGGCAGGGGCGTACCATCTACGAGCAGTACTTC. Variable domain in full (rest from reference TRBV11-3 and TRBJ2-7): EAGVVQSPRYKIIEKKQPVAFWCNPISGHNTLYWYLQNLGQGPELLIRYENEEAVDDSQLPKDRFSAERLKGVDSTLKIQPAELGDSAVYLCASSLGQGRTIYEQYFGPGTRLTVT.

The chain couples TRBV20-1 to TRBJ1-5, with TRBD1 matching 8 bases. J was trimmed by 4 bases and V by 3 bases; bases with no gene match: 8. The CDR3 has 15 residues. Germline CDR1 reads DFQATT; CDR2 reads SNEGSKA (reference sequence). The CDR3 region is CSASRSTGENQPQHF. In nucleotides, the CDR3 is TGCAGTGCTAGTAGATCGACAGGGGAGAATCAGCCCCAGCATTTT.

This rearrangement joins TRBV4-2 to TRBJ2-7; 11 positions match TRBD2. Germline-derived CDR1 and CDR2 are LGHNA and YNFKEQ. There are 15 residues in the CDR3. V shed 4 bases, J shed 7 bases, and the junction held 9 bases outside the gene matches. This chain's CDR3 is CASSPGASGRREQYF. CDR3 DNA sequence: TGTGCCAGCAGCCCCGGGGCTAGCGGGAGGAGGGAGCAGTACTTC.

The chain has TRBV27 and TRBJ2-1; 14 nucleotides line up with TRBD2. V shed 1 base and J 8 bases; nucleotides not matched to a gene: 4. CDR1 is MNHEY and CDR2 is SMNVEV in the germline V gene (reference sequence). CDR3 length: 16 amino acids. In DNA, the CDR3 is TGTGCCAGCAGTTTATGGGGGACTAGCGGGAGCGATGAGCAGTTCTTC. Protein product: CASSLWGTSGSDEQFF.